Below are 12 T cell receptor beta chains sequenced from a single sample in a study of OX40 agonist ivuxolimab in advanced cancers. Sequencing was performed with immunoSEQ multiplex PCR; in TCRdb, only in-frame clones are kept and a portion is missing. The table records around 66,000 clones, roughly 85% of them present only once. Sample: CD4+ or CD8+ T cells sorted from blood, taken in a trial of the OX40 agonist ivuxolimab. The receptors originated from an adult with an advanced solid tumor such as melanoma, head and neck, liver or kidney cancer.

The chain is built from TRBV6-5 and TRBJ2-1, with unresolved D. Germline assignment: CDR1 MNHEY and CDR2 SVGAGI. The CDR3 sequence is 14 residues long. V gave up 7 bases and J gave up 6 bases, with 16 bases separating them. CDR3 DNA sequence: TGTGCCAGCACCCCCGGCTCCTTACTCAATGAGCAGTTCTTC. Translating gives CASTPGSLLNEQFF.

This clone turned up a few times. The chain joins TRBV6-1 to TRBJ2-2, with TRBD1 matching over 9 bases. Germline V lookup: CDR1 MNHNS, CDR2 SASEGT. Losses at the gene ends were 6 bases for V and 7 bases for J; bases not matched to a gene: 9. The CDR3 sequence is 15 residues long. Here the CDR3 reads CASRGGTGRVGELFF. CDR3 nucleotides: TGTGCCAGCAGGGGAGGGACAGGGAGGGTCGGGGAGCTGTTTTTT.

V gene TRBV30 combines with J gene TRBJ2-2; 7 bases are shared with TRBD1. Trimming at V came to 3 bases and at J to 4 bases, leaving 8 bases not matched to a gene. In germline, CDR1 is GTSNPN, CDR2 SVGIG (reference sequence). The CDR3 runs to 15 residues. The CDR3 bases are TGTGCCTGGAGCCTCAGGGGGACGGGCACCGGGGAGCTGTTTTTT. Residues: CAWSLRGTGTGELFF.

The V call is TRBV7-9, the J call TRBJ1-1, with no clear D. The V and J ends lost 3 bases and 0 bases respectively, with 8 bases between them. This CDR3 has 14 residues. Per germline, CDR1 SEHNR and CDR2 FQNEAQ (reference sequence). The CDR3 sequence: CASSLESMNTEAFF. CDR3 nucleotides: TGTGCCAGCAGCTTGGAAAGTATGAACACTGAAGCTTTCTTT.

The rearrangement links TRBV6-6 to TRBJ1-4, with unresolved D. Germline values: CDR1 MNHNY, CDR2 SVGAGI (reference sequence). V shed 2 bases and J shed 2 bases, with 9 bases lying between them. This CDR3 is 15 amino acids long. CDR3 nucleotides: TGTGCCAGCAGTTACCGAGGGTTGACTAATGAAAAACTGTTTTTT. Amino acid sequence: CASSYRGLTNEKLFF.

DNA of the CDR3: TGCGCCAGCAGCCACCCGGGAGGGGGCGCTGTCAATGAGCAGTTCTTC. Protein product: CASSHPGGGAVNEQFF. The chain combines TRBV4-3 with TRBJ2-7; D is possibly TRBD2 (8 bases). The DNA end is more similar to TRBJ2-1, so the J call may be wrong. The CDR3 is 16 residues long. The germline CDR1 and CDR2 sequences are LGHNA and YSLEER.

The rearrangement links TRBV11-2 to TRBJ2-1, with TRBD2 identical over 8 bases. This CDR3 contains 15 residues. Trimming at V came to 5 bases and at J to 8 bases, leaving 11 bases not matched to a gene. CDR1 SGHAT and CDR2 FQNNGV come from the germline V gene. CDR3 DNA sequence: TGTGCCAGCAGCGCAGACGGGAGGGCCCTTGATGAGCAGTTCTTC. It is translated as CASSADGRALDEQFF. The full variable domain, with the rest looked up from reference TRBV11-2 and TRBJ2-1, is EAGVAQSPRYKIIEKRQSVAFWCNPISGHATLYWYQQILGQGPKLLIQFQNNGVVDDSQLPKDRFSAERLKGVDSTLKIQPAKLEDSAVYLCASSADGRALDEQFFGPGTRLTVL.

The V and J genes are TRBV30 and TRBJ2-1; 8 nucleotides agree with TRBD2. Germline CDR1 GTSNPN, CDR2 SVGIG (reference sequence). V lost 6 bases to trimming and J lost 10 bases; unmatched junction nucleotides: 11. CDR3 length: 13 residues. The CDR3 reads CACGLAGILEQFF. The DNA for the CDR3 is TGTGCCTGCGGACTAGCTGGGATCCTGGAGCAGTTCTTC.

The chain joins TRBV11-3 to TRBJ2-7; 9 positions agree with TRBD1. V lost 5 bases and J lost 3; bases outside the gene matches: 5. The CDR3 covers 14 residues. Germline CDR1 SGHNT, CDR2 YENEEA. The CDR3 DNA is TGTGCCAGCAGCGTTGGACAGGGGTACTACGAGCAGTACTTC. Amino acid sequence: CASSVGQGYYEQYF. The whole variable domain, remainder taken from reference TRBV11-3 and TRBJ2-7, is EAGVVQSPRYKIIEKKQPVAFWCNPISGHNTLYWYLQNLGQGPELLIRYENEEAVDDSQLPKDRFSAERLKGVDSTLKIQPAELGDSAVYLCASSVGQGYYEQYFGPGTRLTVT.

The table lists this clone with a few counts. The sample contains more than one DNA sequence encoding this CDR3. The chain uses TRBV5-1 and TRBJ2-3; D is unclear. This CDR3 has 14 residues. Between the trimmed V and J ends, which lost 4 bases and 2 bases, there was a span of 11 bases. Germline V gives CDR1 SGHRS, CDR2 YFSETQ. The CDR3 is CASSPTGDTDTQYF. The CDR3 nucleotides are TGCGCCAGCAGCCCTACTGGGGACACAGATACGCAGTATTTT.

V usage is TRBV6-5 and J usage is TRBJ2-5; maybe TRBD1 (5 bases). With 8 bases removed from V and 7 bases from J, the gap between germline ends came to 17 bases. The CDR3 is 13 residues long. Germline lookup yields CDR1 MNHEY and CDR2 SVGAGI. The CDR3 region is CASYTPGLGTQYF. The DNA for the CDR3 is TGTGCCAGCTATACCCCAGGGTTGGGGACCCAGTACTTC.

The chain joins TRBV11-2 to TRBJ1-6, with 8 bases identical to TRBD1. Germline values: CDR1 SGHAT, CDR2 FQNNGV. This CDR3 contains 19 residues. V gave up 2 bases and J gave up 0 bases; unmatched junction bases: 9. The CDR3 region is CASSLSDRVQCSYNSPLHF. As DNA, the CDR3 is TGTGCCAGCAGCTTATCGGACAGGGTCCAATGCTCCTATAATTCACCCCTCCACTTT.